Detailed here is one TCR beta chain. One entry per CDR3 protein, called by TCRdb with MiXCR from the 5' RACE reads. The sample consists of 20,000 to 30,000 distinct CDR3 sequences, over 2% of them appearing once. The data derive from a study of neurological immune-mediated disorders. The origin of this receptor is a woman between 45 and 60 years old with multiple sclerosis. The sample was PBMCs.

In DNA form, the CDR3 reads TGTGCCAGCAGCCATGGGGTGTACGAGCAGTACTTC. This codes for CASSHGVYEQYF. V and J are TRBV6-2 or TRBV6-3 and TRBJ2-7; D is undetermined. The CDR3 length is 12 residues. Per the germline V gene, CDR1 is MNHEY and CDR2 is SVGEGT. Between the trimmed V and J ends, which lost 6 bases and 4 bases, there was a span of 10 bases.